This T cell receptor (beta chain) was retrieved from a study of blood T cells in healthy people across ages. The ends were cut back, 1 base at V and 5 bases at J, with 5 bases in the middle. CDR3 length: 12 amino acids. Germline lookup yields CDR1 LGHNA and CDR2 YNFKEQ. There are many counts of this clonotype. The antigen is not known. Study observations and caveats: The CMV status of each donor remained undetermined, and this could have confounded shifts in expanded clonotypes.

A second 7 to 11 cycle PCR used barcoded and J-beta primers. TCRdb independently ran MiXCR on the 5' RACE reads; one entry per CDR3 protein. The sample contains approximately 770,000 distinct CDR3 sequences, roughly 64% of which appear only once. The source is a man aged 30 to 39 in good health. Sample: blood. V gene TRBV4-2 combines with J gene TRBJ2-5, with unresolved D. CDR3 sequence reads: CASSQGRETQYF. As DNA, the CDR3 is TGTGCCAGCAGCCAAGGCAGGGAGACCCAGTACTTC.